The rows below give T cell receptor beta chains drawn from one sample of a study of shared clonotypes between healthy human individuals. TCRdb's table, derived via immunoSEQ multiplex PCR, lists solely in-frame clones and lacks some. The table lists about 490,000 clones, roughly four fifths of them singletons. Sample: PBMCs. These receptors came from a woman in her thirties or forties in good health. Some clones in this sample may be carry-over from other donors' samples. Both conserved end residues are part of each CDR3. Fields, in order: J gene, D gene, V gene, clone size, CDR3 protein, CDR3 DNA. A D gene is named only where the DNA matches it firmly. Part of the rows lack a size; the others show once, few, many or a class for expanded clones.

TRBJ2-2,TRBD1,TRBV19,-,CATGRTGVTGELFF,TGTGCCACCGGCCGGACAGGGGTCACCGGGGAGCTGTTTTTT
TRBJ2-7,TRBD1,TRBV5-1,few,CASSWGDRGYEQYF,TGCGCCAGCAGTTGGGGAGACAGGGGCTACGAGCAGTACTTC
TRBJ1-1,-,TRBV20-1,-,CSARSQVEAFF,TGCAGTGCTAGATCCCAGGTCGAAGCTTTCTTT
TRBJ2-1,-,TRBV11-2,-,CASSLAGGTIIYNEQFF,TGTGCCAGCAGCTTAGCAGGGGGGACTATAATCTACAATGAGCAGTTCTTC
TRBJ2-7,TRBD2,TRBV28,-,CASTPSGRRYEQYF,TGTGCCAGCACTCCTAGCGGGAGACGCTACGAGCAGTACTTC
TRBJ2-7,-,TRBV7-9,-,CASSSYLFEQYF,TGTGCCAGCAGCTCCTACCTGTTCGAGCAGTACTTC
TRBJ2-2,-,TRBV5-1,few,CASRMSHTGELFF,TGCGCCAGCAGGATGTCCCACACCGGGGAGCTGTTTTTT
TRBJ1-1,TRBD1,TRBV11-2,-,CASSFWGQGLSGMNTEAFF,TGTGCCAGCAGCTTTTGGGGACAGGGGTTAAGTGGGATGAACACTGAAGCTTTCTTT
TRBJ2-7,TRBD2,TRBV7-9,-,CASSSGGGGREQYF,TGTGCCAGCAGCTCCGGGGGGGGAGGGCGCGAGCAGTACTTC
TRBJ1-4,TRBD1,TRBV2,-,CATRDRGNEKLFF,TGTGCCACCCGGGACAGGGGGAATGAAAAACTGTTTTTT
TRBJ2-5,TRBD2,TRBV27,-,CASSLRGDGETQYF,TGTGCCAGCAGTTTACGGGGGGACGGGGAGACCCAGTACTTC
TRBJ2-7,-,TRBV28,-,CASQYRGGNEQYF,TGTGCCAGCCAGTATAGAGGGGGGAACGAGCAGTACTTC
TRBJ2-1,TRBD1,TRBV18,-,CASSPRQGANNEQFF,TGTGCCAGCTCACCACGACAGGGTGCTAACAATGAGCAGTTCTTC
TRBJ1-3,TRBD1,TRBV27,-,CASSQGARPGNTIYF,TGTGCCAGCAGTCAGGGGGCCAGGCCTGGAAACACCATATATTTT
TRBJ2-5,TRBD2,TRBV7-9,-,CASSLAAGRGEETQYF,TGTGCCAGCAGCTTAGCGGCAGGGAGGGGTGAAGAGACCCAGTACTTC
TRBJ2-2,-,TRBV29-1,once,CSARTQNTGELFF,TGCAGCGCCCGGACTCAGAACACCGGGGAGCTGTTTTTT